This T cell receptor beta chain was captured by sequencing in a study of T-cell memory formation after mild COVID-19. Study-wide background: TCR clusters showed largely donor specificity.

Constant-segment-primed 5'RACE gave TCR alpha and TCR beta cDNA libraries with sample barcodes and UMIs. Using its own MiXCR run on the 5' RACE reads, TCRdb lists one record per CDR3 protein. The top ten clones hold approximately 2% of a sample with just under 150,000 distinct CDR3 sequences, less than 20% of them seen once. Points on this clonotype: Antigen unknown.

Germline V CDR1 and CDR2: SGHVS, FNYEAQ. The CDR3 is 15 residues long. V was cut by 1 base and J by 8 bases, with 14 bases left in between. General study results and limits: Memory from before infection featured some responding clones, which suggests cross-reactive memory joined.

Sequences were obtained from PBMCs or a T cell subset sorted from them (not recorded which). The receptor was derived from an adult woman who had mild COVID-19 (a few samples of this study predate the infection). Cell type and time point are not known. The chain is built from TRBV7-6 and TRBJ1-4; the D is unclear. The CDR3 spells CASSLGPREWEKLFF. In DNA, the CDR3 is TGTGCCAGCAGCTTAGGCCCCCGGGAGTGGGAAAAACTGTTTTTT.